This is a list of T cell receptor beta chains from one sample in a study of T cell repertoires in cytomegalovirus infection. TCRdb passed the reads through MiXCR, listing each CDR3 protein once. The top ten hold 11% to 15% of the sample, which has around 900,000 distinct CDR3 sequences, 30% to 40% seen once. For these receptors, no antigen is known. The source was cultured CD8+ T cells from PBMCs, collected from culture after CMV antigen stimulation. The receptor source for this set is a human donor in good health (CMV status not recorded). Some clones in this sample may be carry-over from other donors' samples. The CDR3 runs from the conserved cysteine through the conserved F or W. The D gene is left open where the match is weak. Size tells how often a clone was seen (once, few, many) or the class of an expanded clone, and some rows leave it out.

V gene: TRBV7-9
J gene: TRBJ2-7
D gene: -
CDR3 length: 15
clone size: many
CDR3 DNA: TGTGCCAGCAGTGCTCACAGGCCCCTGAACTCCGAGCAGTACTTC
CDR3 protein: CASSAHRPLNSEQYF

V gene: TRBV28
J gene: TRBJ2-1
D gene: TRBD2
CDR3 length: 17
clone size: -
CDR3 DNA: TGTGCCAGCAATCCCTTGGGACTAGCGGGGGGACTGGATGAGCAGTTCTTC
CDR3 protein: CASNPLGLAGGLDEQFF

V gene: TRBV6-6
J gene: TRBJ2-2
D gene: -
CDR3 length: 13
clone size: -
CDR3 DNA: TGTGCCAGCAGGCCAGGGAGGACCGGGGAGCTGTTTTTT
CDR3 protein: CASRPGRTGELFF

V gene: TRBV7-9
J gene: TRBJ1-1
D gene: TRBD1
CDR3 length: 13
clone size: once
CDR3 DNA: TGTGCCAGCAGCTACCGGGACAGGTCTGAAGCTTTCTTT
CDR3 protein: CASSYRDRSEAFF

V gene: TRBV7-2
J gene: TRBJ2-4
D gene: -
CDR3 length: 13
clone size: many
CDR3 DNA: TGTGCCAGCAGCTTAGGGGGCTCGGACATTCAGTACTTC
CDR3 protein: CASSLGGSDIQYF

V gene: TRBV12-3/TRBV12-4
J gene: TRBJ1-5
D gene: -
CDR3 length: 16
clone size: few
CDR3 DNA: TGTGCCAGCAGCCCTTTGGGGGGCGGCCTAAATCAGCCCCAGCATTTT
CDR3 protein: CASSPLGGGLNQPQHF

V gene: TRBV12-3/TRBV12-4
J gene: TRBJ2-1
D gene: -
CDR3 length: 15
clone size: few
CDR3 DNA: TGTGCCAGCAGTTTCTATCGTCCCCCGGCTGATGAGCAGTTCTTC
CDR3 protein: CASSFYRPPADEQFF

V gene: TRBV28
J gene: TRBJ2-2
D gene: TRBD1
CDR3 length: 14
clone size: -
CDR3 DNA: TGTGCCAGTGGGACAGGGTCTAACACCGGGGAGCTGTTTTTT
CDR3 protein: CASGTGSNTGELFF

V gene: TRBV10-2
J gene: TRBJ1-5
D gene: TRBD1
CDR3 length: 15
clone size: few
CDR3 DNA: TGCGCCAGCAGGGTGACAGGGGATAGCAATCAGCCCCAGCATTTT
CDR3 protein: CASRVTGDSNQPQHF

V gene: TRBV12-3/TRBV12-4
J gene: TRBJ1-5
D gene: -
CDR3 length: 13
clone size: many
CDR3 DNA: TGTGCCAGCAGTTTTGGAGGTTGGCAGCCCCAGCATTTT
CDR3 protein: CASSFGGWQPQHF

V gene: TRBV6-5
J gene: TRBJ1-5
D gene: -
CDR3 length: 14
clone size: few
CDR3 DNA: TGTGCCAGCAGTTACTCGAAGGTGGGTCAGCCCCAGCATTTT
CDR3 protein: CASSYSKVGQPQHF

V gene: TRBV2
J gene: TRBJ1-4
D gene: -
CDR3 length: 16
clone size: -
CDR3 DNA: TGTGCCAGCAGTGAAGCTAGGGCCCAGTATGGCGAAAAACTGTTTTTT
CDR3 protein: CASSEARAQYGEKLFF

V gene: TRBV12-3/TRBV12-4
J gene: TRBJ2-3
D gene: -
CDR3 length: 13
clone size: many
CDR3 DNA: TGTGCCAGCAGCCCCACACCCCCAGATACGCAGTATTTT
CDR3 protein: CASSPTPPDTQYF

V gene: TRBV6-5
J gene: TRBJ2-2
D gene: -
CDR3 length: 12
clone size: few
CDR3 DNA: TGTGCCAGCAGTTACTTCTCCGGGGAGCTGTTTTTT
CDR3 protein: CASSYFSGELFF

V gene: TRBV27
J gene: TRBJ2-4
D gene: -
CDR3 length: 13
clone size: -
CDR3 DNA: TGTGCCAGCCGGGGGGCAGCCAAAAACATTCAGTACTTC
CDR3 protein: CASRGAAKNIQYF

V gene: TRBV6-2/TRBV6-3
J gene: TRBJ2-3
D gene: -
CDR3 length: 13
clone size: -
CDR3 DNA: TGTGCCAGCAGTTATTCAGAGGCAGATACGCAGTATTTT
CDR3 protein: CASSYSEADTQYF

V gene: TRBV4-1
J gene: TRBJ1-5
D gene: -
CDR3 length: 15
clone size: many
CDR3 DNA: TGCGCCAGCAGCTCTATAGGGGGTAGCAATCAGCCCCAGCATTTT
CDR3 protein: CASSSIGGSNQPQHF

V gene: TRBV28
J gene: TRBJ2-1
D gene: TRBD2
CDR3 length: 18
clone size: -
CDR3 DNA: TGTGCCAGCAGTTTGTCGTCTAGCGGAGGGAGCTCCTACAATGAGCAGTTCTTC
CDR3 protein: CASSLSSSGGSSYNEQFF

V gene: TRBV27
J gene: TRBJ2-1
D gene: TRBD1
CDR3 length: 14
clone size: few
CDR3 DNA: TGTGCCAGCAGGGGACAGGGGCGGCTCAATGAGCAGTTCTTC
CDR3 protein: CASRGQGRLNEQFF

V gene: TRBV6-8
J gene: TRBJ1-3
D gene: -
CDR3 length: 11
clone size: -
CDR3 DNA: TGTGCCAGCAGTTCCCTAGACACCATATATTTT
CDR3 protein: CASSSLDTIYF

V gene: TRBV4-2
J gene: TRBJ2-3
D gene: -
CDR3 length: 16
clone size: -
CDR3 DNA: TGTGCCAGCAGCCAAGCGGACACCCTTAGCACAGATACGCAGTATTTT
CDR3 protein: CASSQADTLSTDTQYF

V gene: TRBV7-5
J gene: TRBJ1-1
D gene: -
CDR3 length: 17
clone size: -
CDR3 DNA: -
CDR3 protein: CISVSEAVGVGNTEAFF

V gene: TRBV12-3/TRBV12-4
J gene: TRBJ1-1
D gene: -
CDR3 length: 13
clone size: many
CDR3 DNA: TGTGCCAGCAGTCCCCTCGTGAACACTGAAGCTTTCTTT
CDR3 protein: CASSPLVNTEAFF

V gene: TRBV7-6
J gene: TRBJ2-1
D gene: TRBD2
CDR3 length: 15
clone size: -
CDR3 DNA: TGTGCCAGCAGCCGACTACTAGCGGGGACTAATGAGCAGTTCTTC
CDR3 protein: CASSRLLAGTNEQFF

V gene: TRBV6-6
J gene: TRBJ2-2
D gene: TRBD2
CDR3 length: 16
clone size: -
CDR3 DNA: TGTGCCAGCAGAATTAGCGGGGGGGCATGGACCGGGGAGCTGTTTTTT
CDR3 protein: CASRISGGAWTGELFF

V gene: TRBV29-1
J gene: TRBJ1-2
D gene: -
CDR3 length: 13
clone size: few
CDR3 DNA: TGCAGCGCCCCTGGAGGGGCGGGCTATGGCTACACCTTC
CDR3 protein: CSAPGGAGYGYTF

V gene: TRBV10-3
J gene: TRBJ1-2
D gene: -
CDR3 length: 16
clone size: few
CDR3 DNA: TGTGCCATCAGTGAGCGAGAACAGGTGTCAAACTATGGCTACACCTTC
CDR3 protein: CAISEREQVSNYGYTF

V gene: TRBV30
J gene: TRBJ1-1
D gene: -
CDR3 length: 17
clone size: few
CDR3 DNA: TGTGCCCCCGATCGGCGGGGCCCGGGTCAAAGGAACACTGAAGCTTTCTTT
CDR3 protein: CAPDRRGPGQRNTEAFF

V gene: TRBV27
J gene: TRBJ1-5
D gene: TRBD1
CDR3 length: 16
clone size: -
CDR3 DNA: TGTGCCAGCAGGCCTGGACAGGGTGGGGGATATCAGCCCCAGCATTTT
CDR3 protein: CASRPGQGGGYQPQHF

V gene: TRBV7-8
J gene: TRBJ2-2
D gene: TRBD2
CDR3 length: 16
clone size: many
CDR3 DNA: TGTGCCAGCAGGCTAACTAGCGGGGGGGAGACCGGGGAGCTGTTTTTT
CDR3 protein: CASRLTSGGETGELFF

V gene: TRBV2
J gene: TRBJ2-5
D gene: -
CDR3 length: 16
clone size: few
CDR3 DNA: TGTGCCAGCAGTGAAGCGCTTACCGGGGGCGGGGAGACCCAGTACTTC
CDR3 protein: CASSEALTGGGETQYF

V gene: TRBV9
J gene: TRBJ2-5
D gene: TRBD2
CDR3 length: 17
clone size: -
CDR3 DNA: TGTGCCAGCAGCGTAGCTAGGGCTAGCGGGGATCAAGAGACCCAGTACTTC
CDR3 protein: CASSVARASGDQETQYF

V gene: TRBV7-2
J gene: TRBJ2-5
D gene: -
CDR3 length: 16
clone size: many
CDR3 DNA: TGTGCCAGCAGCTACTACGATGGGGGGGCGTGGGAGACCCAGTACTTC
CDR3 protein: CASSYYDGGAWETQYF

V gene: TRBV15
J gene: TRBJ2-3
D gene: -
CDR3 length: 16
clone size: -
CDR3 DNA: TGTGCCACCAGCAGAATAACAGGGTCTAGCACAGATACGCAGTATTTT
CDR3 protein: CATSRITGSSTDTQYF

V gene: TRBV7-8
J gene: TRBJ2-7
D gene: TRBD2
CDR3 length: 15
clone size: -
CDR3 DNA: TGTGCCAGCAGCCCACCTAGCGGGGGGTGGTACGAGCAGTACTTC
CDR3 protein: CASSPPSGGWYEQYF

V gene: TRBV29-1
J gene: TRBJ2-2
D gene: TRBD1
CDR3 length: 15
clone size: -
CDR3 DNA: TGCAGCGTTGAAGGGGCGGACAGGGCGGCCGGGGAGCTGTTTTTT
CDR3 protein: CSVEGADRAAGELFF

V gene: TRBV11-2
J gene: TRBJ1-3
D gene: TRBD1
CDR3 length: 15
clone size: -
CDR3 DNA: TGTGCCAGCAGCCAAAGGACAGGGGGCGGAAACACCATATATTTT
CDR3 protein: CASSQRTGGGNTIYF

V gene: TRBV5-5
J gene: TRBJ1-6
D gene: -
CDR3 length: 14
clone size: -
CDR3 DNA: TGTGCCAGCAGCCGGGACGGGGGAAATTCACCCCTCCACTTT
CDR3 protein: CASSRDGGNSPLHF

V gene: TRBV28
J gene: TRBJ2-5
D gene: -
CDR3 length: 15
clone size: many
CDR3 DNA: TGTGCCAGCAGGAAAGGACTAACAGCGACGGAGACCCAGTACTTC
CDR3 protein: CASRKGLTATETQYF

V gene: TRBV7-9
J gene: TRBJ2-3
D gene: TRBD2
CDR3 length: 16
clone size: few
CDR3 DNA: TGTGCCAGCAGCTTACCCAGCGGGGTGGAGTTGTATACGCAGTATTTT
CDR3 protein: CASSLPSGVELYTQYF

V gene: TRBV5-6
J gene: TRBJ2-7
D gene: -
CDR3 length: 14
clone size: once
CDR3 DNA: TGTGCCAGCAGCCCGGGGATGGGCTCCTACGAGCAGTACTTC
CDR3 protein: CASSPGMGSYEQYF

V gene: TRBV7-9
J gene: TRBJ2-5
D gene: -
CDR3 length: 15
clone size: many
CDR3 DNA: TGTGCCAGCAGAAACAGTATGGGTACGGAGGAGACCCAGTACTTC
CDR3 protein: CASRNSMGTEETQYF

V gene: TRBV4-1
J gene: TRBJ1-1
D gene: -
CDR3 length: 15
clone size: few
CDR3 DNA: TGCGCCAGCAGCCAACCTACCATGGGGGACACTGAAGCTTTCTTT
CDR3 protein: CASSQPTMGDTEAFF

V gene: TRBV6-2/TRBV6-3
J gene: TRBJ2-1
D gene: -
CDR3 length: 13
clone size: -
CDR3 DNA: TGTGCCAGCAGTTACTCCATTTTCGATGAGCAGTTCTTC
CDR3 protein: CASSYSIFDEQFF

V gene: TRBV27
J gene: TRBJ2-3
D gene: -
CDR3 length: 11
clone size: -
CDR3 DNA: TGTGCCAGCCATGACGCAGATACGCAGTATTTT
CDR3 protein: CASHDADTQYF

V gene: TRBV6-2/TRBV6-3
J gene: TRBJ2-1
D gene: TRBD2
CDR3 length: 18
clone size: few
CDR3 DNA: TGTGCCAGCAGTCCCGGGACTAGCGGGGGGCGAACTTACAATGAGCAGTTCTTC
CDR3 protein: CASSPGTSGGRTYNEQFF